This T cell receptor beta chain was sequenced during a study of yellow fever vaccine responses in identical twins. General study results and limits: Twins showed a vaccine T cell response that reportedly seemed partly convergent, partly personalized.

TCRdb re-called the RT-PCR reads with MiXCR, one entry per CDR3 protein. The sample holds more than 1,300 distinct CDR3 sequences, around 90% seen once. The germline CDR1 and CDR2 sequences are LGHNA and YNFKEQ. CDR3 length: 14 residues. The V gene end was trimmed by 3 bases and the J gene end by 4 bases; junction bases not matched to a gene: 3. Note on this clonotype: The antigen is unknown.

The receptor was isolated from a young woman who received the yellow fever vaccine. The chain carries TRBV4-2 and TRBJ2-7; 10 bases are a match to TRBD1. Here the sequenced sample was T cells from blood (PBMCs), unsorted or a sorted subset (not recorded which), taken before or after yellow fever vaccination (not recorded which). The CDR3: CASSQTGGAYEQYF. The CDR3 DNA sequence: TGTGCCAGCAGCCAGACAGGGGGCGCTTACGAGCAGTACTTC.